One and the same sample provided the 14 T cell receptor beta chains below, sequenced in a study of OX40 agonist ivuxolimab in advanced cancers. Clones were sequenced by immunoSEQ multiplex PCR, and TCRdb holds only the in-frame ones, with some missing. Among under 110,000 clones listed, around nine tenths were seen once. The starting material was CD4+ or CD8+ T cells sorted from blood, obtained in a trial of the OX40 agonist ivuxolimab. All receptors derive from an adult with an advanced solid tumor such as melanoma, head and neck, liver or kidney cancer.

This clone has a handful of counts. The V and J genes are TRBV28 and TRBJ2-7, with 9 positions matching TRBD1. CDR3 length equals 14 residues. Trimming removed 9 bases from V and 3 bases from J; junction bases left unmatched: 9. Germline CDR1 reads MDHEN; CDR2 reads SYDVKM. CDR3 loop: CASKEGQGNYEQYF. CDR3 DNA: TGTGCCAGTAAAGAGGGACAGGGAAACTACGAGCAGTACTTC.

The chain carries TRBV18 and TRBJ2-7, with 8 bases lining up with TRBD1. Germline trimming cut 3 bases from V and 0 bases from J; bases unmatched to any gene: 4. Germline V lookup: CDR1 KGHSH, CDR2 LQKENI. This CDR3 comprises 15 residues. The DNA for the CDR3 is TGTGCCAGCTCACCGACAGGGGTTAGCTCCTACGAGCAGTACTTC. Its translation: CASSPTGVSSYEQYF.

The chain carries TRBV30 and TRBJ2-4, with D possibly called TRBD1 or TRBD2 (7 bases each). Trimming pared 7 bases from V and 1 base from J, leaving 14 bases between. CDR1 is GTSNPN, CDR2 SVGIG, per germline (reference sequence). The CDR3 has 14 amino acids. The CDR3 reads CALGRGQAKNIQYF. CDR3 nucleotides: TGTGCCTTGGGGAGGGGGCAGGCCAAAAACATTCAGTACTTC.

This chain joins TRBV2 and TRBJ2-5, with 7 nucleotides matching TRBD2. V was clipped by 4 bases and J by 2 bases; unmatched bases: 16. The CDR3 covers 18 residues. Germline values: CDR1 SNHLY, CDR2 FYNNEI. Here the CDR3 reads CASSVSPSGGGFQETQYF. CDR3 DNA sequence: TGTGCCAGCAGTGTCAGCCCATCTGGCGGGGGATTTCAAGAGACCCAGTACTTC.

The DNA of the CDR3 is TGTGCCAGCAGCTCCAGCAGGGATCAGCCCCAGCATTTT. It translates to CASSSSRDQPQHF. The J gene is TRBJ1-5, the V gene TRBV7-9, with D tentatively TRBD1 (5 bases). Germline V gene data show CDR1 as SEHNR and CDR2 as FQNEAQ (reference sequence). The V and J ends lost 4 bases and 5 bases respectively, with 9 bases between them. The CDR3 contains 13 residues.

Concerning this clone: In the same sample, other DNA sequences code for this CDR3. The rearrangement links TRBV6-6 to TRBJ1-5; D ambiguous. This CDR3 is 16 amino acids long. Germline CDR1 MNHNY, CDR2 SVGAGI (reference sequence). V lost 7 bases and J lost 1, with 17 bases in between. Here the CDR3 DNA reads TGTGCCAGCACGAGGGTAGACGGGTCGAGCAATCAGCCCCAGCATTTT. Protein sequence: CASTRVDGSSNQPQHF.

Only a few counts were recorded for this clone. This chain joins TRBV7-2 and TRBJ1-2; 7 bases map to TRBD1. The CDR3 runs to 14 residues. V gave up 6 bases and J gave up 3 bases; unmatched junction bases: 7. From germline, CDR1 is SGHTA and CDR2 FQGNSA. The CDR3 region is CASRTDRSDYGYTF. The CDR3 bases are TGTGCCAGCAGAACGGACAGGTCGGACTATGGCTACACCTTC.

The chain has TRBV7-6 and TRBJ2-7; 8 bases match TRBD2. With 1 base clipped from V and 3 bases from J, the junction kept 8 bases outside the gene matches. The CDR3 has 16 residues. Germline values: CDR1 SGHVS, CDR2 FNYEAQ. The CDR3 protein is CASSLDDFRGGYEQYF. The CDR3 DNA reads TGTGCCAGCAGCTTAGACGACTTCCGGGGGGGCTACGAGCAGTACTTC. Filled out from reference TRBV7-6 and TRBJ2-7, the complete variable domain reads GAGVSQSPRYKVTKRGQDVALRCDPISGHVSLYWYRQALGQGPEFLTYFNYEAQQDKSGLPNDRFSAERPEGSISTLTIQRTEQRDSAMYRCASSLDDFRGGYEQYFGPGTRLTVT.

The chain couples TRBV19 to TRBJ2-2; 7 bases are shared with TRBD2. J lost 5 bases, V lost 9 bases, and 18 bases had no gene match. This CDR3 spans 17 amino acids. Germline V gene sequence: CDR1 LNHDA, CDR2 SQIVND (reference sequence). The DNA for the CDR3 is TGTGCCAGCGGGGGGAGAAGCGCGGGCGTACCGACCGGGGAGCTGTTTTTT. As protein: CASGGRSAGVPTGELFF.

The chain links TRBV29-1 to TRBJ1-3; tentatively, D is TRBD1 (5 bases). V gave up 4 bases and J gave up 4 bases, with 14 bases separating them. CDR3 size: 14 residues. Germline-derived CDR1 and CDR2 are SQVTM and ANQGSEA. The CDR3 spells CSVAPGTDGNTIYF. The DNA of the CDR3 is TGCAGCGTTGCCCCGGGGACGGACGGAAACACCATATATTTT.

V usage is TRBV4-3 and J usage is TRBJ1-6; the D gene is possibly TRBD1 (5 bases). Germline V gene sequence: CDR1 LGHNA, CDR2 YSLEER. The length of the CDR3 is 15 residues. V gave up 1 base and J gave up 7 bases, with 11 bases separating them. The CDR3 bases are TGCGCCAGCAGCCAAGGGAGAGGGGTGAATTCACCCCTCCACTTT. The encoded protein is CASSQGRGVNSPLHF.

The rearrangement uses TRBV6-4 and TRBJ2-2; a weak D match, TRBD1 (6 bases). The CDR3 has 13 amino acids. Between the trimmed V and J ends, which lost 4 bases and 5 bases, there was a span of 8 bases. The germline V gene has CDR1 MRHNA and CDR2 SNTAGT. This chain's CDR3 is CASSGTGTGELFF. The CDR3 DNA sequence: TGTGCCAGCAGTGGTACAGGGACCGGGGAGCTGTTTTTT.

Regarding this clone: Other DNA sequences within the sample encode an identical CDR3. V gene TRBV6-6 combines with J gene TRBJ1-1; weak D call: TRBD1 (5 bases). V lost 1 base, J lost 5 bases, and 5 bases lay in between. The germline V gene has CDR1 MNHNY and CDR2 SVGAGI (reference sequence). This CDR3 contains 12 residues. CDR3 bases: TGTGCCAGCAGTTACTGGGGGACTGAAGCTTTCTTT. It codes for CASSYWGTEAFF.

This chain joins TRBV7-9 and TRBJ2-1; 8 nucleotides match TRBD2. Per germline, CDR1 SEHNR and CDR2 FQNEAQ (reference sequence). Germline trimming cut 5 bases from V and 9 bases from J; bases unmatched to any gene: 9. The CDR3 spans 14 residues. This CDR3 reads CASSPQTSVTEQFF. The CDR3 bases are TGTGCCAGCAGCCCCCAGACTAGCGTCACTGAGCAGTTCTTC.